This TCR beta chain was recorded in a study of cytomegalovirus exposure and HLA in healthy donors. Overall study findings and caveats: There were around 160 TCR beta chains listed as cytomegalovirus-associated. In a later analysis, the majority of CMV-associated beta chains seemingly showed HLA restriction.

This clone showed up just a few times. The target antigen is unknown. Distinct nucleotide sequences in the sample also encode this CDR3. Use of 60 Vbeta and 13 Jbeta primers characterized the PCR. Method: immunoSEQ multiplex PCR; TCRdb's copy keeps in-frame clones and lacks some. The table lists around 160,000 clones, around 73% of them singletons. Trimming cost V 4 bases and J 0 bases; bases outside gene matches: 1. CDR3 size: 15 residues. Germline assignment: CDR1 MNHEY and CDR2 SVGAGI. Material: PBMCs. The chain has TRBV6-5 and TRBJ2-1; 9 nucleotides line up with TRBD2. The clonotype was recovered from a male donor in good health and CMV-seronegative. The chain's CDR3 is CASSFSGSSYNEQFF. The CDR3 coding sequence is TGTGCCAGCAGTTTTAGCGGGAGCTCCTACAATGAGCAGTTCTTC.